The next 17 T cell receptor beta chains were all read from a single sample in a study of cytomegalovirus exposure and HLA in healthy donors. PCR employed 60 Vbeta and 13 Jbeta primers. Data came from immunoSEQ multiplex PCR; TCRdb stores just in-frame clones and leaves some out. The data hold some 100,000 clones, with 73% observed a single time. Sequences were obtained from PBMCs. These receptors all come from a man aged 40-49 years in good health and CMV-seronegative.

This chain connects TRBV6-5 to TRBJ1-1, with D perhaps TRBD1 (6 bases). The CDR3 length is 14 residues. V was pared by 6 bases and J by 0 bases, with 11 bases between. CDR1 is MNHEY and CDR2 is SVGAGI in the germline V gene. Here the CDR3 DNA reads TGTGCCAGCAGCACAGGGATAATGAACACTGAAGCTTTCTTT. Encoded protein: CASSTGIMNTEAFF.

This chain joins TRBV6-5 and TRBJ2-5, with 8 positions matching TRBD1. The better agreement between TRBJ2-7 and the DNA end casts doubt on the J call. The CDR3 runs 13 residues. Germline V CDR1 and CDR2: MNHEY, SVGAGI. In DNA form, the CDR3 reads TGTGCCAGCAGGGGACAGGCCAACTACGAGCAGTACTTC. This translates into CASRGQANYEQYF.

The rearrangement uses TRBV4-3 and TRBJ2-3; TRBD2 matches 11 bases. Losses at the gene ends were 6 bases for V and 0 bases for J; bases not matched to a gene: 5. Germline V lookup: CDR1 LGHNA, CDR2 YSLEER. The CDR3 has 16 residues. The DNA for the CDR3 is TGCGCCAGCAGTCTAGCGGGGGGCTATAGCACAGATACGCAGTATTTT. Translated, it gives CASSLAGGYSTDTQYF.

The gene calls are TRBV9 and TRBJ2-5; 8 bases are a match to TRBD1. Germline V gene lookup returns CDR1 SGDLS and CDR2 YYNGEE. V dropped 4 bases and J dropped 5; count of bases not matched to a gene: 31. This CDR3 is 22 amino acids long. The CDR3, as DNA: TGTGCCAGCAGCACAGGAGCCCTCGGCCAGAACCCAAGACAGGGGCGGTGGGAGACCCAGTACTTC. This gives the protein CASSTGALGQNPRQGRWETQYF. Variable domain in full (rest from reference TRBV9 and TRBJ2-5): DSGVTQTPKHLITATGQRVTLRCSPRSGDLSVYWYQQSLDQGLQFLIQYYNGEERAKGNILERFSAQQFPDLHSELNLSSLELGDSALYFCASSTGALGQNPRQGRWETQYFGPGTRLLVL.

The J gene is TRBJ2-3, the V gene TRBV5-4, with D unresolved. V was pared by 1 base and J by 5 bases, with 14 bases between. The CDR3 has 15 amino acids. Germline CDR1 and CDR2: SGHNT and YYREEE (reference sequence). CDR3 sequence reads: CASSLRGQNRDTQYF. The CDR3 DNA follows: TGTGCCAGCAGCTTGCGCGGTCAGAATAGAGATACGCAGTATTTT.

The rearrangement links TRBV7-9 to TRBJ1-2, with D possibly matching TRBD1 (5 bases). The CDR3 spans 14 residues. Trimming left V 1 base short and J 6 bases short, with 12 bases between. Germline lookup yields CDR1 SEHNR and CDR2 FQNEAQ (reference sequence). CDR3: CASSLGRGDDGYTF. CDR3 DNA: TGTGCCAGCAGCTTAGGGAGGGGAGATGATGGCTACACCTTC.

The table lists this clone with a few counts. This chain uses TRBV10-3 with TRBJ2-5, with TRBD1 matching over 9 bases. The V gene end was trimmed by 11 bases and the J gene end by 3 bases; junction bases not matched to a gene: 7. Germline V gene sequence: CDR1 ENHRY, CDR2 SYGVKD. The CDR3 totals 13 residues. The chain's CDR3 is CAAEGQGKETQYF. CDR3 sequence (DNA): TGTGCCGCCGAAGGACAGGGGAAAGAGACCCAGTACTTC.

The chain employs TRBV4-1 and TRBJ2-5; 9 bases align to TRBD1. The CDR3 totals 15 residues. Germline V gives CDR1 MGHRA, CDR2 YSYEKL. V shed 6 bases, J shed 4 bases, and the junction held 9 bases outside the gene matches. DNA for the CDR3: TGCGCCAGCAGTTCTCCGGGACAGGGAAGAGAGACCCAGTACTTC. Its protein is CASSSPGQGRETQYF.

This clone was seen more than once but under ten times. The chain combines TRBV7-9 with TRBJ2-5; 13 positions agree with TRBD2. The germline V gene has CDR1 SEHNR and CDR2 FQNEAQ (reference sequence). J gave up 4 bases and V 5 bases, and 7 bases lay outside the gene matches. The CDR3 runs 16 residues. The chain's CDR3 is CASSPTSGGAPETQYF. In DNA form, the CDR3 reads TGTGCCAGCAGCCCCACTAGCGGGGGGGCCCCAGAGACCCAGTACTTC.

This clone appeared a few times. This chain uses TRBV19 with TRBJ2-7, with TRBD1 matching 9 bases. Germline CDR1 reads LNHDA; CDR2 reads SQIVND (reference sequence). V shed 3 bases, J shed 4 bases, and the junction held 7 bases outside the gene matches. The CDR3 extends over 15 amino acids. The CDR3 DNA follows: TGTGCCAGTAGTATGTCGGGGACAGGGATTTACGAGCAGTACTTC. This gives the protein CASSMSGTGIYEQYF.

The CDR3 bases are TGTGCCAGCAACCCAGTGGTCTACGAGCAGTACTTC. Translated, it gives CASNPVVYEQYF. This chain links TRBV25-1 with TRBJ2-7, with no clear D. The V and J ends lost 7 bases and 3 bases respectively, with 10 bases between them. CDR1 MGHDK and CDR2 SYGVNS come from the germline V gene. The CDR3 is 12 residues long.

This clone has only one observation. The chain couples TRBV5-1 to TRBJ1-1; D ambiguous. The V and J ends lost 3 bases and 1 base respectively, with 13 bases between them. Germline CDR1 is SGHRS and CDR2 is YFSETQ. This CDR3 is 15 amino acids long. The CDR3 region has the DNA TGCGCCAGCAGCTCTTGGGCAGGCCCGAACACTGAAGCTTTCTTT. Amino acid sequence: CASSSWAGPNTEAFF.

This clone was recorded once. The genes are TRBV7-3 and TRBJ2-7, with a possible D match to TRBD1 (5 bases). The CDR3 covers 17 residues. The germline V and J ends were trimmed by 8 bases and 0 bases, with 23 bases remaining between them. Germline V gene lookup returns CDR1 SGHTA and CDR2 FQGTGA. CDR3 in amino acids: CASAPPPRQQDSYEQYF. In DNA, the CDR3 is TGTGCCAGCGCTCCCCCCCCACGACAACAGGACTCCTACGAGCAGTACTTC.

In the case of this clone: Other DNA variants within this sample encode the same CDR3. This chain uses TRBV28 with TRBJ1-2, with D tentatively TRBD1 (6 bases). Germline values: CDR1 MDHEN, CDR2 SYDVKM. V lost 5 bases, J lost 5 bases, and 12 bases lay in between. The CDR3 covers 13 residues. CDR3 DNA sequence: TGTGCCAGCAGTCCTCCAGGGGAGTATGGCTACACCTTC. This gives the protein CASSPPGEYGYTF.

The V call is TRBV7-6, the J call TRBJ1-2; 7 bases are shared with TRBD1. Germline-derived CDR1 and CDR2 are SGHVS and FNYEAQ. This CDR3 contains 15 residues. V was clipped by 0 bases and J by 6 bases; unmatched bases: 7. The CDR3 protein is CASSLASGGRHGYTF. CDR3 sequence (DNA): TGTGCCAGCAGCTTAGCGTCAGGGGGAAGGCATGGCTACACCTTC.

This chain links TRBV5-4 with TRBJ2-1; TRBD2 matches at 10 bases. CDR1 and CDR2 from the germline V gene are SGHNT and YYREEE (reference sequence). Germline trimming cut 3 bases from V and 5 bases from J; bases unmatched to any gene: 5. The CDR3 extends over 15 amino acids. The CDR3 DNA reads TGTGCCAGCAGCTATAGCGGGGGGCGCCACAATGAGCAGTTCTTC. Its protein is CASSYSGGRHNEQFF.

This clone was counted many times. The rearrangement links TRBV30 to TRBJ2-1; 7 bases align to TRBD1. Losses at the gene ends were 0 bases for V and 4 bases for J; bases not matched to a gene: 6. Germline lookup yields CDR1 GTSNPN and CDR2 SVGIG (reference sequence). The CDR3 sequence is 15 residues long. The CDR3 reads CAWSVPGGQYNEQFF. The DNA of the CDR3 is TGTGCCTGGAGTGTACCAGGGGGTCAATACAATGAGCAGTTCTTC.